Shown below are 27 T cell receptor beta chains from a single sample sequenced in a study of PD-1 blockade in classical Hodgkin lymphoma. Produced via immunoSEQ multiplex PCR; TCRdb's table is partial and in-frame only. The sample yields 15,000 to 20,000 clones, roughly 76% seen once. After autologous stem cell transplantation all patients relapsed, and prior brentuximab vedotin exposure differed between cohorts. The specimen comprised peripheral blood mononuclear cells (PBMCs), sampled at baseline. Receptors were obtained from a human donor with classical Hodgkin lymphoma.

The chain uses TRBV9 and TRBJ2-1, with D possibly being TRBD2 (6 bases). V lost 0 bases and J lost 4, with 14 bases in between. There are 16 residues in the CDR3. Germline loops: CDR1 SGDLS, CDR2 YYNGEE. CDR3 protein: CASSVEGGAGYNEQFF. As DNA, the CDR3 is TGTGCCAGCAGCGTAGAGGGAGGAGCTGGGTACAATGAGCAGTTCTTC.

In its sample, this clone was seen a few times. V usage is TRBV10-1 and J usage is TRBJ2-7; D perhaps matches TRBD2 (5 bases). Germline CDR1 and CDR2: WNHNN and SYGVQD (reference sequence). CDR3 length equals 14 residues. V was pared by 5 bases and J by 6 bases, with 17 bases between. CDR3 nucleotide sequence: TGCGCCAGCAGTACCGGTGGGCGGGTTGGCGAGCAGTACTTC. This codes for CASSTGGRVGEQYF.

This clone was seen a handful of times. The V and J genes are TRBV5-4 and TRBJ2-7; 8 bases align to TRBD2. Trimming took 3 bases from V and 6 from J; bases not matched to a gene: 17. CDR1 SGHNT and CDR2 YYREEE come from the germline V gene (reference sequence). CDR3 size: 17 residues. The CDR3 sequence is CASSSEAGAGVLGEQYF. Here the CDR3 DNA reads TGTGCCAGCAGCTCCGAGGCCGGAGCGGGAGTCCTCGGCGAGCAGTACTTC.

The DNA for the CDR3 is TGTGCCAGCAGTGCGGGGTCCGAGCAGTACTTC. Amino acid sequence: CASSAGSEQYF. The rearrangement uses TRBV2 and TRBJ2-7, with a possible D match to TRBD2 (5 bases). CDR3 length: 11 residues. Trimming pared 4 bases from V and 6 bases from J, leaving 7 bases between. The germline V gene encodes CDR1 SNHLY and CDR2 FYNNEI.

This rearrangement joins TRBV20-1 to TRBJ2-3; D unresolved. Germline V CDR1 and CDR2: DFQATT, SNEGSKA (reference sequence). This CDR3 is 8 amino acids long. V gave up 0 bases and J gave up 13 bases, with 2 bases separating them. CDR3 loop: CSARDKYF. The CDR3 DNA reads as TGCAGTGCTAGAGATAAGTATTTT.

This chain joins TRBV7-3 and TRBJ2-3; D is uncertain. V gave up 5 bases and J gave up 0 bases, with 9 bases separating them. CDR3 length: 14 residues. The germline V gene encodes CDR1 SGHTA and CDR2 FQGTGA. For the CDR3, the DNA is TGTGCCAGCAGCCAATGGGCCAGCACAGATACGCAGTATTTT. Translation: CASSQWASTDTQYF.

The V and J genes are TRBV4-1 and TRBJ2-5, with 8 bases matching TRBD2. Trimming at V came to 2 bases and at J to 5 bases, leaving 13 bases not matched to a gene. The CDR3 extends over 17 amino acids. Germline CDR1 and CDR2: MGHRA and YSYEKL. The CDR3 DNA is TGCGCCAGCAGCCAACAAGACGGGGGGGCGAGAGGGGAGACCCAGTACTTC. Protein product: CASSQQDGGARGETQYF.

The chain joins TRBV11-1 to TRBJ1-1, with no clear D. V was pared by 3 bases and J by 3 bases, with 11 bases between. This CDR3 has 14 residues. Germline-derived CDR1 and CDR2 are SGHAT and FQDESV (reference sequence). The CDR3 loop reads CASSFRRLDTEAFF. The CDR3 coding sequence is TGTGCCAGCAGCTTCCGGAGGCTGGACACTGAAGCTTTCTTT.

The chain recombines TRBV7-2 with TRBJ2-5; possible D gene TRBD2, 7 bases. This CDR3 region has 12 residues. Germline lookup yields CDR1 SGHTA and CDR2 FQGNSA. V lost 8 bases and J 5 bases, leaving 12 bases between the germline ends. CDR3 in amino acids: CASGGARETQYF. In DNA form, the CDR3 reads TGTGCCAGCGGGGGGGCCAGGGAGACCCAGTACTTC.

This chain connects TRBV5-4 to TRBJ2-7, with 7 bases matching TRBD1. After removal of 7 bases from V and 2 bases from J, the junction contained 12 bases not matched to a gene. Germline V gene sequence: CDR1 SGHNT, CDR2 YYREEE (reference sequence). There are 15 residues in the CDR3. CDR3 in amino acids: CASGTEGSQTYEQYF. For the CDR3, the DNA is TGTGCCAGCGGGACAGAGGGGTCACAAACCTACGAGCAGTACTTC.

This sequence joins TRBV30 and TRBJ1-4, with no clear D. Trimming took off 3 bases at V and 2 bases at J, with 13 bases between the two ends. Germline values: CDR1 GTSNPN, CDR2 SVGIG (reference sequence). The CDR3 runs to 15 residues. The CDR3 protein is CAWRHVERTNEKLFF. The CDR3 nucleotides are TGTGCCTGGAGGCACGTGGAGAGGACTAATGAAAAACTGTTTTTT. Full variable domain (outside the CDR3, taken from reference TRBV30 and TRBJ1-4): SQTIHQWPATLVQPVGSPLSLECTVEGTSNPNLYWYRQAAGRGLQLLFYSVGIGQISSEVPQNLSASRPQDRQFILSSKKLLLSDSGFYLCAWRHVERTNEKLFFGSGTQLSVL.

The chain links TRBV28 to TRBJ2-7; D might be TRBD1 or TRBD2, each matching 5 bases. V lost 8 bases and J lost 7, with 24 bases in between. There are 15 residues in the CDR3. In germline, CDR1 is MDHEN, CDR2 SYDVKM. Here the CDR3 reads CASPPGDEVPGEQYF. In DNA, the CDR3 is TGTGCCAGCCCCCCCGGGGACGAAGTGCCGGGGGAGCAGTACTTC.

This rearrangement joins TRBV9 to TRBJ2-7; 10 bases agree with TRBD2. The germline gives CDR1 SGDLS, CDR2 YYNGEE. The CDR3 is 14 amino acids. After removal of 3 bases from V and 9 bases from J, the junction contained 9 bases not matched to a gene. The DNA for the CDR3 is TGTGCCAGCAGCGCCCGGTCTAGCGGGAGTTTGCAGTACTTC. Its protein is CASSARSSGSLQYF.

Regarding this clone: The sample has other DNA sequences that encode this CDR3 too. The V gene is TRBV30, the J gene TRBJ1-1; no definite D call. This CDR3 spans 14 amino acids. V lost 4 bases and J 6 bases, leaving 18 bases between the germline ends. The V gene's germline CDR1 is GTSNPN and CDR2 SVGIG (reference sequence). The CDR3 is CAWTPPPGVSEAFF. The CDR3, as DNA: TGTGCCTGGACCCCTCCCCCAGGCGTCTCTGAAGCTTTCTTT.

J is TRBJ2-3 and V is TRBV19, with 10 bases that match TRBD2. The trim removed 3 bases at V and 2 bases at J, leaving 2 bases unmatched. The V gene's germline CDR1 is LNHDA and CDR2 SQIVND (reference sequence). The CDR3 is 15 residues long. Here the CDR3 DNA reads TGTGCCAGTAGTATTCTAGCGGGGGTCACAGATACGCAGTATTTT. This encodes CASSILAGVTDTQYF. Based on the CDR3 plus reference TRBV19 and TRBJ2-3, the full variable domain is DGGITQSPKYLFRKEGQNVTLSCEQNLNHDAMYWYRQDPGQGLRLIYYSQIVNDFQKGDIAEGYSVSREKKESFPLTVTSAQKNPTAFYLCASSILAGVTDTQYFGPGTRLTVL.

This clone turned up a few times. The chain links TRBV2 to TRBJ2-1, with unresolved D. Germline CDR1 is SNHLY and CDR2 is FYNNEI. V lost 7 bases and J lost 9, with 13 bases in between. The CDR3 runs 12 residues. The chain's CDR3 is CASTSRGTEQFF. DNA of the CDR3: TGTGCCAGCACCTCGCGAGGTACTGAGCAGTTCTTC.

The genes are TRBV5-1 and TRBJ1-1; 7 nucleotides agree with TRBD1. With V trimmed by 4 bases and J by 1 base, 4 bases remained unmatched. This CDR3 contains 14 residues. CDR1 and CDR2 (germline): SGHRS, YFSETQ. CDR3: CASSIRTGNTEAFF. In DNA form, the CDR3 reads TGCGCCAGCAGCATTAGGACAGGGAACACTGAAGCTTTCTTT. Filled out from reference TRBV5-1 and TRBJ1-1, the complete variable domain reads KAGVTQTPRYLIKTRGQQVTLSCSPISGHRSVSWYQQTPGQGLQFLFEYFSETQRNKGNFPGRFSGRQFSNSRSEMNVSTLELGDSALYLCASSIRTGNTEAFFGQGTRLTVV.

This chain connects TRBV30 to TRBJ2-3; D is unresolved. This CDR3 has 10 amino acids. V was pared by 5 bases and J by 6 bases, with 6 bases between. Germline-derived CDR1 and CDR2 are GTSNPN and SVGIG (reference sequence). CDR3 region: CAWQSDTQYF. The CDR3 bases are TGTGCCTGGCAGTCCGATACGCAGTATTTT.

The chain uses TRBV27 and TRBJ2-3; a possible D gene is TRBD2 (6 bases). This CDR3 is built from 15 residues. Germline V gene data show CDR1 as MNHEY and CDR2 as SMNVEV (reference sequence). Trimming took off 1 base at V and 1 base at J, with 9 bases between the two ends. The CDR3 DNA follows: TGTGCCAGCAGTTTATGGCGGGGCGGCACAGATACGCAGTATTTT. Translation gives CASSLWRGGTDTQYF.

V is TRBV7-6 and J is TRBJ1-6, with D unclear. From germline, CDR1 is SGHVS and CDR2 FNYEAQ. This CDR3 spans 15 amino acids. With 8 bases removed from V and 7 bases from J, the gap between germline ends came to 18 bases. CDR3 residues: CASRSSPNENSPLHF. The CDR3 bases are TGTGCCAGCCGGTCGAGTCCGAACGAAAATTCACCCCTCCACTTT.

This chain uses TRBV28 with TRBJ1-2; D unresolved. The germline V gene encodes CDR1 MDHEN and CDR2 SYDVKM. The ends were cut back, 4 bases at V and 13 bases at J, with 13 bases in the middle. The length of the CDR3 is 11 residues. The CDR3 loop reads CASSYGDGSTF. The DNA of the CDR3 is TGTGCCAGCAGTTACGGGGATGGTTCCACCTTC.

This clone was seen once. This chain uses TRBV15 with TRBJ2-1, with D maybe TRBD2 (6 bases). Germline CDR1 and CDR2: LNHNV and YYDKDF (reference sequence). The V end was cut by 4 bases, the J end by 9 bases, with 10 bases between. The CDR3 is 12 amino acids. The CDR3 is CATSNPGGEQFF. DNA for the CDR3: TGTGCCACCAGCAATCCCGGGGGTGAGCAGTTCTTC. The full variable domain, in which reference TRBV15 and TRBJ2-1 provide the parts outside the CDR3, is DAMVIQNPRYQVTQFGKPVTLSCSQTLNHNVMYWYQQKSSQAPKLLFHYYDKDFNNEADTPDNFQSRRPNTSFCFLDIRSPGLGDTAMYLCATSNPGGEQFFGPGTRLTVL.

V is TRBV28 and J is TRBJ2-3; D possibly corresponds to TRBD2 (6 bases). V was pared by 2 bases and J by 2 bases, with 11 bases between. This CDR3 region has 15 residues. CDR1 is MDHEN and CDR2 is SYDVKM in the germline V gene. Here the CDR3 reads CASSLIGSPTDTQYF. As DNA, the CDR3 is TGTGCCAGCAGTTTAATCGGGAGCCCCACAGATACGCAGTATTTT.

The V gene is TRBV30, the J gene TRBJ2-3; D is ambiguous. CDR1 and CDR2 from the germline V gene are GTSNPN and SVGIG (reference sequence). The CDR3 contains 15 residues. Trimming removed 1 base at V and 1 base at J, with 12 bases between. The CDR3 region is CAWSGKGIGTDTQYF. The CDR3 region has the DNA TGTGCCTGGAGTGGAAAAGGGATAGGCACAGATACGCAGTATTTT.

J is TRBJ1-2 and V is TRBV6-1, with TRBD1 identical over 8 bases. Trimming took 7 bases from V and 8 from J; bases not matched to a gene: 3. The CDR3 sequence is 11 residues long. Germline V gene lookup returns CDR1 MNHNS and CDR2 SASEGT. This chain's CDR3 is CASTQGGGYTF. As DNA, the CDR3 is TGTGCCAGCACACAGGGGGGCGGCTACACCTTC.

This rearrangement joins TRBV6-1 to TRBJ1-1; no firm D call. Germline CDR1 reads MNHNS; CDR2 reads SASEGT. The V and J ends lost 5 bases and 0 bases respectively, with 4 bases between them. The CDR3 loop spans 12 amino acids. For the CDR3, the DNA is TGTGCCAGCAGTCGACTGAACACTGAAGCTTTCTTT. Translating it yields CASSRLNTEAFF.

The CDR3 loop is CASSLGAPPSYEQYF. The CDR3 DNA sequence: TGCGCCAGCAGCCTCGGGGCCCCGCCCTCCTACGAGCAGTACTTC. V is TRBV5-1 and J is TRBJ2-7; the D gene could be TRBD1 or TRBD2 (5 bases each). V lost 4 bases and J lost 0, with 14 bases in between. Per germline, CDR1 SGHRS and CDR2 YFSETQ. The CDR3 loop spans 15 amino acids.